These T cell receptor beta chains were read from a single sample in a study of beta chain features in type 1 diabetes. Here immunoSEQ multiplex PCR was the method, and the copy in TCRdb shows in-frame clones only, minus some. This sample has 95,000 to 150,000 clones; 17% occur once, and the top ten carry 2% to 3%. The sequenced sample was central memory CD4+ T cells from blood. These receptors came from a young man with type 1 diabetes. Both conserved end residues are part of each CDR3. D genes are given only for firm matches. Clone size appears in some rows only: once, few, many, or a class for an expanded clone.

d_call clone_size j_call v_call cdr3_nt cdr3_aa
NA once TRBJ2-7 TRBV2 TGTGCCAGCACAGCTGGACAGCTTTACGAGCAGTACTTC CASTAGQLYEQYF
NA few TRBJ2-3 TRBV21-1 TGTGCCAGAAAGGGTCCCAGCACAGATACGCAGTATTTT CARKGPSTDTQYF
NA NA TRBJ2-5 TRBV20-1 TGCAGTCAGGGAATGGAGACCCAGTACTTC CSQGMETQYF
NA few TRBJ2-5 TRBV5-1 TGCGCCAGCAGCTTCCCGAACCAAGAGACCCAGTACTTC CASSFPNQETQYF
NA few TRBJ1-2 TRBV29-1 TGCGGACTCAGGGGCCCGAACTATGGCTACACCTTC CGLRGPNYGYTF
NA NA TRBJ1-1 TRBV5-1 TGCGCCAGCAGCTTGGTCGACACCCCCGGGACTGAAGCTTTCTTT CASSLVDTPGTEAFF
NA NA TRBJ2-1 TRBV11-2 TGTGCCAGCAGCCAGGACCCCTCCTACAATGAGCAGTTCTTC CASSQDPSYNEQFF
TRBD1 few TRBJ2-7 TRBV15 TGTGCCACCAGCATGCAGCACGGGACAGCCGGAACCTACGAGCAGTACTTC CATSMQHGTAGTYEQYF
TRBD1 many TRBJ2-6 TRBV5-1 TGCGCCAGCAGCCAGACAGGGACCTCTGGGGCCAACGTCCTGACTTTC CASSQTGTSGANVLTF
TRBD2 medium-sized TRBJ2-3 TRBV29-1 TGCAGCGGTTCCGGGACTAACGGAGATACGCAGTATTTT CSGSGTNGDTQYF
NA NA TRBJ2-3 TRBV7-2 TGTGCCAGCAGCTTAGGGACTACAGATACGCAGTATTTT CASSLGTTDTQYF
NA few TRBJ1-1 TRBV7-9 TGTGCCAGCAGCTTAGAGAACACTGAAGCTTTCTTT CASSLENTEAFF
TRBD1 few TRBJ2-7 TRBV28 TGTGCCCGACCGACAGGGTCGAGGGACGAGCAGTACTTC CARPTGSRDEQYF
NA NA TRBJ2-2 TRBV18 TGTGCCAGCTCTCCCAGTCTCACGAACACCGGGGAGCTGTTTTTT CASSPSLTNTGELFF
NA many TRBJ1-1 TRBV30 TGTGCCTGGAGTTCGCCGGTGAACACTGAAGCTTTCTTT CAWSSPVNTEAFF
NA NA TRBJ1-1 TRBV9 TGTGCCAGCAGCGTACTGGGGGGCCCCACTGAAGCTTTCTTT CASSVLGGPTEAFF
NA NA TRBJ2-5 TRBV28 TGTGCCCCCCGGCACCCCGGTGGGGAGACCCAGTACTTC CAPRHPGGETQYF
NA NA TRBJ1-1 TRBV6-1 TGTCCCAGCAGTGAGGCCCGGGGCCTCATGAACACTGAAGCTTTCTTT CPSSEARGLMNTEAFF
TRBD2 NA TRBJ2-4 TRBV28 TGTGCCAGCAGTTCCGGGGGGGTGGACAAAAACATTCAGTACTTC CASSSGGVDKNIQYF
TRBD2 NA TRBJ2-1 TRBV10-1 TGCGCCAGCAGTCACCATATCATCACCGGGACTAGCGGCTACAATGAGCAGTTCTTC CASSHHIITGTSGYNEQFF
TRBD2 few TRBJ2-1 TRBV7-2 TGTGCCAGCAGCTCACGGCCGGGGGGGCTATCCTACAATGAGCAGTTCTTC CASSSRPGGLSYNEQFF
TRBD1 NA TRBJ2-1 TRBV5-1 TGCGCCAGCAGCTTGGGACAGGGATCCTACAATGAGCAGTTCTTC CASSLGQGSYNEQFF
NA few TRBJ2-3 TRBV9 TGTGCCAGCAGCGTAGCTGGGAGCGCAGTCACAGATACGCAGTATTTT CASSVAGSAVTDTQYF
NA few TRBJ2-5 TRBV2 TGTGCCAGCAGTGTTGAACAGAGGGAGACCCAGTACTTC CASSVEQRETQYF
NA NA TRBJ2-2 TRBV4-1 TGCGCCAGCAGCCATGCTGGTAGCGGACGTAACACCGGGGAGCTGTTTTTT CASSHAGSGRNTGELFF
NA few TRBJ2-3 TRBV14 TGTGCCAGCAGACCCGGGAACACAGATACGCAGTATTTT CASRPGNTDTQYF
NA NA TRBJ2-2 TRBV11-2 TGTGCCAGCAGCTTATCGATGGGCACTCTGCGGGAGCTGTTTTTT CASSLSMGTLRELFF
NA NA TRBJ2-3 TRBV5-1 TGCGCCAGCGGCCATGGGAGCACAGATACGCAGTATTTT CASGHGSTDTQYF
NA NA TRBJ2-3 TRBV2 TGTGCCAGCCGATCGGGGTCAGATACGCAGTATTTT CASRSGSDTQYF
NA few TRBJ2-1 TRBV7-2 TGTGCCAGCAGCTTAGCCATGAACAATGAGCAGTTCTTC CASSLAMNNEQFF